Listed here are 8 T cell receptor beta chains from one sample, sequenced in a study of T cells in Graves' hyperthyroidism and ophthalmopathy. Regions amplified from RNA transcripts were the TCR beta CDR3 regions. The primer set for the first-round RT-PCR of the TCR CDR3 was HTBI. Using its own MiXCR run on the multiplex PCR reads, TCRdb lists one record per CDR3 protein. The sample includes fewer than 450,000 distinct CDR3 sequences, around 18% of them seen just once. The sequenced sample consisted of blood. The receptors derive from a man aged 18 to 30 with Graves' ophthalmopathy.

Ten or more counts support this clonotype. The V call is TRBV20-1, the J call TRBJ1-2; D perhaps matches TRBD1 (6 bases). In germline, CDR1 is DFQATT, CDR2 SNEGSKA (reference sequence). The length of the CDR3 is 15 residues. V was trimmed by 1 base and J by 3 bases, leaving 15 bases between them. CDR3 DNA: TGCAGTGCTAGAGCTAATCTGGACAGAGACTATGGCTACACCTTC. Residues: CSARANLDRDYGYTF.

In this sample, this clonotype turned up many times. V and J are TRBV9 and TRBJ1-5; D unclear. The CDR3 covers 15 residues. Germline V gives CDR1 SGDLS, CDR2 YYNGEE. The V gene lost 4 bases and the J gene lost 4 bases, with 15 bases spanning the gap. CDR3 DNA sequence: TGTGCCAGCAGCCCCGACGGAACACGTAATCAGCCCCAGCATTTT. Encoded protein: CASSPDGTRNQPQHF.

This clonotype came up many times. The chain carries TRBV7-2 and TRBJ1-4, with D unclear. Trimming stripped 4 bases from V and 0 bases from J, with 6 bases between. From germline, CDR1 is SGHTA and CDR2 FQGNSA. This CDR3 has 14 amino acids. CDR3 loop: CASSSTSTNEKLFF. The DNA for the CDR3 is TGTGCCAGCAGCTCAACGTCAACTAATGAAAAACTGTTTTTT. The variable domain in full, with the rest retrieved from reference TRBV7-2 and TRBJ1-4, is GAGVSQSPSNKVTEKGKDVELRCDPISGHTALYWYRQSLGQGLEFLIYFQGNSAPDKSGLPSDRFSAERTGGSVSTLTIQRTQQEDSAVYLCASSSTSTNEKLFFGSGTQLSVL.

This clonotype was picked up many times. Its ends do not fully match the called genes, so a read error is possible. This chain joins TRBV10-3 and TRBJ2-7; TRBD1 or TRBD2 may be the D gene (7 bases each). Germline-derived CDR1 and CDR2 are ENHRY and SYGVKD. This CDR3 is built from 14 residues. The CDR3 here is CAIRGDREGYGQYF. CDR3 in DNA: TGTGCCATCAGGGGCGACAGGGAGGGCTACGGGCAGTACTTC.

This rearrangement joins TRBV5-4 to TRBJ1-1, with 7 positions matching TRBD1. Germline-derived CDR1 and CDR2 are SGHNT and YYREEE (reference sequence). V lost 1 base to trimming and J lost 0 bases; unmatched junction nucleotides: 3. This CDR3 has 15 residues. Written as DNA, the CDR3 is TGTGCCAGCAGCTTGACGGGACAGATGAACACTGAAGCTTTCTTT. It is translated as CASSLTGQMNTEAFF.

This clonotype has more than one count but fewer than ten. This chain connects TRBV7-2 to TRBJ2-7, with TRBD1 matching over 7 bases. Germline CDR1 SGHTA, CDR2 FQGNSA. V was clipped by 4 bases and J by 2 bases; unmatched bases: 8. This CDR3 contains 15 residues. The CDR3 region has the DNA TGTGCCAGCAGCTACCGGACAGGCTTTCCCTACGAGCAGTACTTC. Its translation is CASSYRTGFPYEQYF.

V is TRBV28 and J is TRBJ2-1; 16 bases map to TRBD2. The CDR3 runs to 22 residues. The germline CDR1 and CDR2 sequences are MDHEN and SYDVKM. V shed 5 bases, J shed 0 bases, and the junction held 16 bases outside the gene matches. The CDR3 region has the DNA TGTGCCAGCAGTCGCCCCGGGACTAGCGGGGGGGCCCTTTTTAGCTCCTACAATGAGCAGTTCTTC. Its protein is CASSRPGTSGGALFSSYNEQFF.

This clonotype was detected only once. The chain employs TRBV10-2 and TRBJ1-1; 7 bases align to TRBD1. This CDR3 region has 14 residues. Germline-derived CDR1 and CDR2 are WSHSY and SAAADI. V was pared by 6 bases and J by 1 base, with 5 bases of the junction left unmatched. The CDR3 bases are TGCGCCAGCAGGGCAGGGGGAGGGAACACTGAAGCTTTCTTT. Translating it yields CASRAGGGNTEAFF.